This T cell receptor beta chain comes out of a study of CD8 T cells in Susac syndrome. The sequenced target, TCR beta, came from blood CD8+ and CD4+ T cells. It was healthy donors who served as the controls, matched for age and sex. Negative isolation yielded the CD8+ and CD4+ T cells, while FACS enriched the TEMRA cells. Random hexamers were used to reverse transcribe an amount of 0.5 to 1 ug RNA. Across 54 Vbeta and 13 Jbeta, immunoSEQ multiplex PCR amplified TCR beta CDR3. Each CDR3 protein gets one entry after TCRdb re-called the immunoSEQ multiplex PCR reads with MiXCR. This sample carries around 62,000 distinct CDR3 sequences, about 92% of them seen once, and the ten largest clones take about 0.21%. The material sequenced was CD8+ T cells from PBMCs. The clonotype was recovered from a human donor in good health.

CDR3 residues: CASSVSGGLGAKNIQYF. CDR3 DNA: TGTGCCAGCAGTGTATCGGGGGGCCTGGGGGCCAAAAACATTCAGTACTTC. The J gene is TRBJ2-4, the V gene TRBV2; weak D call: TRBD2 (7 bases). In germline, CDR1 is SNHLY, CDR2 FYNNEI. The CDR3 is 17 amino acids. V shed 4 bases and J shed 1 base, with 17 bases lying between them.